This TCR beta chain was found in a study of cytomegalovirus exposure and HLA in healthy donors. Study outcomes and limitations: A highly shared variant cluster was judged a likely technical artifact.

CDR1 and CDR2 from the germline V gene are LNHDA and SQIVND (reference sequence). V lost 7 bases to trimming and J lost 4 bases; unmatched junction nucleotides: 6. The CDR3 extends over 14 amino acids. PCR was performed using 60 Vbeta and 13 Jbeta primers. The protocol was immunoSEQ multiplex PCR, while the TCRdb copy is restricted to in-frame clones and leaves out a portion. Found here are tens of thousands of clones, more than 75% of them singletons; the top ten hold roughly 5%. Healthy bone marrow donors made up the cohort. In this sample, this clone turned up a few times. The antigen is undetermined.

The V gene is TRBV19, the J gene TRBJ1-5, with 8 bases identical to TRBD1. This TCR was recovered from a man aged 25-45 years in good health and CMV-seropositive. The sequencing input was PBMCs. The CDR3 here is CASTWTGRNQPQHF. In DNA, the CDR3 is TGTGCCAGTACCTGGACAGGGCGGAATCAGCCCCAGCATTTT.